Below, one T cell receptor beta chain is given with its context. Data came from immunoSEQ multiplex PCR; TCRdb stores just in-frame clones and leaves some out. In the table there are around 48,000 clones, more than 75% of which are singletons. The CDR3 has 16 residues. CDR1 and CDR2 from the germline V gene are MNHEY and SVGAGI. The V and J ends lost 4 bases and 4 bases, in that order; junction bases with no gene match: 8. Exclusion of a patient followed from autoimmune disease history or systemic immunosuppression. The data belong to a study of OX40 agonist ivuxolimab in advanced cancers. In the study overall: An agonistic human IgG2 monoclonal antibody against OX40 (CD134) was given. The dose-escalation cohort was approximately 80% male, with a mean age of about 58 years, ranging about 20 to 85. Patients were treated with intravenous ivuxolimab, dosed at 0.01 to 10 mg/kg and infused every 2 weeks.

The receptor was derived from an adult with an advanced solid tumor such as melanoma, head and neck, liver or kidney cancer. This sequence joins TRBV6-5 and TRBJ1-5, with TRBD1 identical over 9 bases. The sequencing used CD4+ or CD8+ T cells sorted from blood, collected in a trial of the OX40 agonist ivuxolimab. The CDR3 reads CASSSADRGGNQPQHF. CDR3 nucleotide sequence: TGTGCCAGCAGTTCCGCTGACAGGGGGGGGAATCAGCCCCAGCATTTT.